Listed here are 17 T cell receptor beta chains from one sample, sequenced in a study of cytomegalovirus exposure and HLA in healthy donors. The PCR made use of 60 Vbeta and 13 Jbeta primers. Data came from immunoSEQ multiplex PCR; TCRdb stores just in-frame clones and leaves some out. This table lists approximately 100,000 clones. The sequenced sample consisted of PBMCs. The receptors were sampled from a man between 50 and 59 years old in good health and CMV-seronegative.

CDR3 sequence: CASSGGSRGSEAFF. CDR3 nucleotides: TGCGCCAGCAGCGGGGGGTCGCGGGGTTCTGAAGCTTTCTTT. The chain is built from TRBV5-1 and TRBJ1-1; D might be TRBD1 (5 bases). This CDR3 comprises 14 residues. In germline, CDR1 is SGHRS, CDR2 YFSETQ. V was trimmed by 4 bases and J by 6 bases, leaving 16 bases between them.

The chain is built from TRBV4-3 and TRBJ1-1; 7 bases match TRBD1. This CDR3 region has 14 residues. V lost 4 bases to trimming and J lost 3 bases; unmatched junction nucleotides: 5. Germline CDR1 LGHNA, CDR2 YSLEER. In nucleotides, the CDR3 is TGCGCCAGCAGCCGCGGACAGGCGGACACTGAAGCTTTCTTT. This encodes CASSRGQADTEAFF.

The rearrangement links TRBV7-2 to TRBJ1-5; no definite D call. V was trimmed by 5 bases and J by 1 base, leaving 6 bases between them. This CDR3 contains 13 residues. The germline V gene encodes CDR1 SGHTA and CDR2 FQGNSA. CDR3 coding DNA: TGTGCCAGCAGCGCGCACAGCAATCAGCCCCAGCATTTT. Protein sequence: CASSAHSNQPQHF.

The CDR3 spells CARITGGYGYTF. In DNA form, the CDR3 reads TGTGCCAGGATTACAGGGGGGTACGGCTACACCTTC. The chain couples TRBV2 to TRBJ1-2; 8 nucleotides agree with TRBD1. This CDR3 has 12 amino acids. The ends lost 9 bases at V and 8 bases at J; junction bases unmatched: 8. CDR1 and CDR2 (germline): SNHLY, FYNNEI.

The genes are TRBV7-9 and TRBJ2-7; the D gene is possibly TRBD1 (5 bases). Between the trimmed V and J ends, which lost 5 bases and 7 bases, there was a span of 9 bases. The CDR3 contains 11 residues. Germline CDR1 and CDR2: SEHNR and FQNEAQ (reference sequence). CDR3 loop: CASSVRQEQYF. CDR3 nucleotide sequence: TGTGCCAGCAGCGTAAGACAGGAGCAGTACTTC.

The V and J genes are TRBV9 and TRBJ2-5; 11 bases map to TRBD2. The trim removed 0 bases at V and 2 bases at J, leaving 3 bases unmatched. From germline, CDR1 is SGDLS and CDR2 YYNGEE. The CDR3 is made up of 16 amino acids. The CDR3 spells CASSVGSSGRQETQYF. The CDR3 region has the DNA TGTGCCAGCAGCGTAGGATCTAGCGGGAGGCAAGAGACCCAGTACTTC.

The rearrangement links TRBV5-1 to TRBJ2-7, with D possibly being TRBD2 (5 bases). Germline V gives CDR1 SGHRS, CDR2 YFSETQ. There are 14 residues in the CDR3. V shed 0 bases and J shed 11 bases, with 18 bases lying between them. This CDR3 reads CASSLEAGAEVKYF. The DNA of the CDR3 is TGCGCCAGCAGCTTGGAAGCAGGAGCGGAGGTGAAGTACTTC.

The J gene is TRBJ1-2, the V gene TRBV18; TRBD1 matches 7 bases. Trimming removed 5 bases from V and 5 bases from J; junction bases left unmatched: 8. Germline V gene data show CDR1 as KGHSH and CDR2 as LQKENI. The CDR3 has 14 residues. The CDR3 DNA sequence: TGTGCCAGCTCATTCGAACAGGGGAAGTATGGCTACACCTTC. This sequence encodes CASSFEQGKYGYTF.

This sequence joins TRBV11-2 and TRBJ2-7, with TRBD2 matching over 9 bases. CDR1 is SGHAT, CDR2 FQNNGV, per germline. There are 16 residues in the CDR3. Trimming at V came to 4 bases and at J to 0 bases, leaving 7 bases not matched to a gene. CDR3: CASSSGLAFFSYEQYF. CDR3 in DNA: TGTGCCAGCAGCTCAGGACTAGCGTTTTTCTCCTACGAGCAGTACTTC.

The chain is built from TRBV7-6 and TRBJ1-4, with D perhaps matching TRBD1 (5 bases). This CDR3 contains 14 residues. The germline gives CDR1 SGHVS, CDR2 FNYEAQ. V lost 1 base, J lost 4 bases, and 7 bases lay in between. The CDR3, as DNA: TGTGCCAGCAGCTTAGGACAGATTAATGAAAAACTGTTTTTT. Amino acid sequence: CASSLGQINEKLFF.

CDR3 amino acids: CASSAFEVDEQYF. CDR3 DNA: TGTGCCAGCAGCGCATTCGAGGTGGACGAGCAGTACTTC. The chain is built from TRBV9 and TRBJ2-7; D is unclear. V was shortened by 3 bases and J by 5 bases, with 12 bases between the two germline ends. The CDR3 spans 13 residues. Germline V CDR1 and CDR2: SGDLS, YYNGEE.

This sequence joins TRBV13 and TRBJ2-7; TRBD1 matches 7 bases. With V trimmed by 4 bases and J by 6 bases, 6 bases remained unmatched. The CDR3 spans 13 residues. From germline, CDR1 is PRHDT and CDR2 FYEKMQ (reference sequence). The CDR3, as DNA: TGTGCCAGCAGCTCGGACAGGACTTTCGAGCAGTACTTC. Translation: CASSSDRTFEQYF.

V and J are TRBV7-9 and TRBJ1-1, with 9 bases aligning to TRBD1. The CDR3 sequence is 15 residues long. V shed 7 bases and J 4 bases; nucleotides not matched to a gene: 10. Germline assignment: CDR1 SEHNR and CDR2 FQNEAQ (reference sequence). CDR3 in amino acids: CASTPRGQGATEAFF. The CDR3 nucleotides read TGTGCCAGCACCCCCCGGGGACAGGGTGCCACTGAAGCTTTCTTT.

The chain employs TRBV5-1 and TRBJ2-3, with a tentative D call TRBD1 (6 bases). Deletions cut 4 bases from V and 0 bases from J, with 18 bases between. The CDR3 totals 17 residues. Germline V CDR1 and CDR2: SGHRS, YFSETQ. CDR3 region: CASSPTGQFSSTDTQYF. The CDR3 nucleotides are TGCGCCAGCAGCCCCACCGGACAGTTTTCTAGCACAGATACGCAGTATTTT.

The V gene is TRBV29-1, the J gene TRBJ2-3; perhaps TRBD2 as D (5 bases). The CDR3 is 13 amino acids. CDR1 SQVTM and CDR2 ANQGSEA come from the germline V gene. The CDR3 loop is CTTMGVPPDTQYF. The CDR3, as DNA: TGCACTACGATGGGAGTTCCCCCAGATACGCAGTATTTT.

The chain couples TRBV6-6 to TRBJ1-5, with D possibly TRBD1 on 6 matching bases. CDR3 length: 12 residues. Germline V gene data show CDR1 as MNHNY and CDR2 as SVGAGI (reference sequence). V lost 8 bases to trimming and J lost 3 bases, with 8 bases between them. Here the CDR3 DNA reads TGTGCCAGCGGGACATACAATCAGCCCCAGCATTTT. Protein product: CASGTYNQPQHF.

The chain employs TRBV7-9 and TRBJ1-2; D may be TRBD1 (5 bases). The V end lost 5 bases, the J end lost 4 bases, and 11 bases lay between the germline ends. The germline V gene encodes CDR1 SEHNR and CDR2 FQNEAQ (reference sequence). This CDR3 is 13 amino acids long. CDR3 bases: TGTGCCAGCAGCCGGGGGGACGGCTATGGCTACACCTTC. As protein: CASSRGDGYGYTF.